This T cell receptor (beta chain) emerged from a study of PD-L1 blockade in urothelial cancer. As for the study in general: Anywhere from 0 to 3 prior chemotherapy regimens had been received by patients. Median T cell yield per blood sample was more than 130,000 cells. Whole-study findings and limits: Tumor-associated TCR clones expanded more in blood at 3 weeks in patients with durable benefit.

As concerns this clone: Its antigen is not known.

The V segment lost 6 bases and the J segment 6 bases; nucleotides outside the gene matches: 4. Germline V gives CDR1 WNHNN, CDR2 SYGVQD (reference sequence). This CDR3 contains 12 residues. Time point defined: pretreatment peripheral blood. The method was immunoSEQ multiplex PCR; TCRdb's version includes in-frame clones alone and lacks a portion of them. The sample includes 60,000 to 75,000 clones, about 90% of them seen just once. The J gene is TRBJ2-7, the V gene TRBV10-1; 8 positions match TRBD1. This receptor was identified in a man aged 60 to 69 with urothelial cancer. This sample comprised PBMCs, obtained around atezolizumab (anti-PD-L1) treatment. CDR3 residues: CASRDRGGEQYF. CDR3 bases: TGCGCCAGCAGAGACAGGGGTGGCGAGCAGTACTTC.